One and the same sample provided the 8 T cell receptor beta chains below, sequenced in a study of OX40 agonist ivuxolimab in advanced cancers. Assay: immunoSEQ multiplex PCR; the TCRdb copy retains only in-frame clones and omits some. The table records 30,000 to 40,000 clones, more than 60% of them present only once. The sample here was CD4+ or CD8+ T cells sorted from blood, taken in a trial of the OX40 agonist ivuxolimab. The source of these receptors is an adult with an advanced solid tumor such as melanoma, head and neck, liver or kidney cancer.

The V call is TRBV7-6, the J call TRBJ2-1, with 13 bases fitting TRBD2. With V trimmed by 1 base and J by 8 bases, 11 bases remained unmatched. CDR1 is SGHVS and CDR2 is FNYEAQ in the germline V gene. The CDR3 runs 18 residues. The CDR3 loop is CASSLGPGLAGSGDEQFF. CDR3 nucleotide sequence: TGTGCCAGCAGCTTAGGGCCGGGACTAGCGGGGTCCGGGGATGAGCAGTTCTTC.

CDR3: CASSSLWGRVNEQFF. For the CDR3, the DNA is TGTGCCAGCAGCTCTTTATGGGGGCGAGTTAATGAGCAGTTCTTC. This chain uses TRBV5-6 with TRBJ2-1; D possibly corresponds to TRBD1 (6 bases). V shed 3 bases and J shed 7 bases, with 17 bases lying between them. Germline CDR1 reads SGHDT; CDR2 reads YYEEEE. There are 15 residues in the CDR3. The full variable domain, in which reference TRBV5-6 and TRBJ2-1 provide the parts outside the CDR3, is DAGVTQSPTHLIKTRGQQVTLRCSPKSGHDTVSWYQQALGQGPQFIFQYYEEEERQRGNFPDRFSGHQFPNYSSELNVNALLLGDSALYLCASSSLWGRVNEQFFGPGTRLTVL.

The rearrangement joins TRBV10-3 to TRBJ1-5, with D possibly matching TRBD1 (6 bases). This CDR3 contains 15 residues. Per the germline V gene, CDR1 is ENHRY and CDR2 is SYGVKD. Between the trimmed V and J ends, which lost 9 bases and 3 bases, there was a span of 18 bases. CDR3 in DNA: TGTGCCATTGGGGGCCAAAACAGGGACAATCAGCCCCAGCATTTT. It encodes CAIGGQNRDNQPQHF.

The chain links TRBV7-9 to TRBJ2-7; D is unresolved. Germline V gene lookup returns CDR1 SEHNR and CDR2 FQNEAQ (reference sequence). This CDR3 region has 13 residues. V was cut by 7 bases and J by 7 bases, with 17 bases left in between. Written as DNA, the CDR3 is TGTGCCAGCACCACATCGATTGGGTGGGAGCAGTACTTC. Amino acid sequence: CASTTSIGWEQYF.

V and J are TRBV5-8 and TRBJ1-2; TRBD1 matches 7 bases. Germline CDR1 and CDR2: SGHTS and YDEGEE. The CDR3 has 13 residues. The junction had 6 bases not matched to a gene; V was cut back by 2 bases and J by 8 bases. In nucleotides, the CDR3 is TGTGCCAGCAGCTTCGGAGGGGGCGGAGGCTACACCTTC. Translated, it gives CASSFGGGGGYTF. Full variable domain (rest looked up from reference TRBV5-8 and TRBJ1-2): EAGVTQSPTHLIKTRGQQATLRCSPISGHTSVYWYQQALGLGLQFLLWYDEGEERNRGNFPPRFSGRQFPNYSSELNVNALELEDSALYLCASSFGGGGGYTFGSGTRLTVV.

J is TRBJ2-2 and V is TRBV7-9; D is perhaps TRBD1 (5 bases). The CDR3 covers 15 residues. Germline CDR1 reads SEHNR; CDR2 reads FQNEAQ (reference sequence). Trimming took 1 base from V and 2 from J, leaving 8 bases between them. This CDR3 is CASSLGGHNTGELFF. In DNA form, the CDR3 reads TGTGCCAGCAGCTTAGGGGGCCACAACACCGGGGAGCTGTTTTTT.

V gene TRBV28 combines with J gene TRBJ2-5; D ambiguous. Trimming removed 3 bases from V and 5 bases from J, with 10 bases in between. This CDR3 spans 13 amino acids. Germline CDR1 reads MDHEN; CDR2 reads SYDVKM. The CDR3 loop reads CASSFGNGETQYF. The CDR3 DNA reads TGTGCCAGCAGTTTCGGAAATGGGGAGACCCAGTACTTC.

The rearrangement uses TRBV7-9 and TRBJ1-5; TRBD1 matches 8 bases. From germline, CDR1 is SEHNR and CDR2 FQNEAQ (reference sequence). This CDR3 comprises 15 residues. V shed 1 base and J 3 bases; nucleotides not matched to a gene: 2. DNA for the CDR3: TGTGCCAGCAGCTTAGGACAGGGGAACAATCAGCCCCAGCATTTT. Amino acid sequence: CASSLGQGNNQPQHF.